What follows are 10 T cell receptor beta chains derived from one specimen sequenced in a study of cytomegalovirus exposure and HLA in healthy donors (dated by TCRdb to 2016 to 2017). The protocol used for the library was the immunoSEQ multiplex PCR assay. For the multiplex PCR, a mixture combining 60 forward primers for TCR Vbeta segments and 13 reverse primers for TCR Jbeta segments was used. Entries here come from immuneACCESS through TCRdb and include only in-frame sequences with V and J called. Some clones fail to appear in such tables; in the studies checked, an unresolved V gene covers under half of the shortfall, and the cause of the remainder is unknown. The table kept for this sample lists about 200,000 clones. Jointly, the top ten make up 1.1% of the sample. Material for sequencing was PBMCs. These receptor sequences come from a girl between 2 and 10 years old in good health and CMV-seropositive.

This sequence joins TRBV5-6 and TRBJ2-3; D uncertain. The CDR3 has 13 residues. Germline V CDR1 and CDR2: SGHDT, YYEEEE. Trimming removed 1 base from V and 3 bases from J, with 6 bases in between. CDR3 DNA sequence: TGTGCCAGCAGCTTGCGAGCGACAGATACGCAGTATTTT. Translated: CASSLRATDTQYF. Based on the CDR3 plus reference TRBV5-6 and TRBJ2-3, the full variable domain is DAGVTQSPTHLIKTRGQQVTLRCSPKSGHDTVSWYQQALGQGPQFIFQYYEEEERQRGNFPDRFSGHQFPNYSSELNVNALLLGDSALYLCASSLRATDTQYFGPGTRLTVL.

The chain recombines TRBV28 with TRBJ2-3; D unresolved. Judging by the DNA end, TRBJ1-3 fits better; the J call may be wrong. This CDR3 comprises 13 residues. Germline V gene lookup returns CDR1 MDHEN and CDR2 SYDVKM. DNA of the CDR3: TGTGCCAGCAGTTTAAACTGGTCCGGGAGCATATATTTT. Its protein product is CASSLNWSGSIYF.

The chain uses TRBV7-9 and TRBJ1-1, with a weak D call TRBD1 (6 bases). Per germline, CDR1 SEHNR and CDR2 FQNEAQ (reference sequence). CDR3 length: 15 amino acids. V was shortened by 5 bases and J by 6 bases, with 19 bases between the two germline ends. This CDR3 reads CASSPITASGAEAFF. For the CDR3, the DNA is TGTGCCAGCAGCCCAATCACGGCTTCAGGGGCTGAAGCTTTCTTT.

The gene calls are TRBV7-9 and TRBJ2-7; 12 bases line up with TRBD2. The germline V gene has CDR1 SEHNR and CDR2 FQNEAQ (reference sequence). The CDR3 sequence is 16 residues long. The V gene end was trimmed by 6 bases and the J gene end by 4 bases; junction bases not matched to a gene: 10. The CDR3 nucleotides read TGTGCCAGCAGACATAGACTAGCGGGAGTGGGGTACGAGCAGTACTTC. Protein product: CASRHRLAGVGYEQYF.

This rearrangement joins TRBV5-1 to TRBJ1-1; no firm D call. Germline CDR1 and CDR2: SGHRS and YFSETQ. V gave up 4 bases and J gave up 4 bases, with 8 bases separating them. CDR3 length equals 12 residues. CDR3 nucleotides: TGCGCCAGCAGCCGGGTCGGCACTGAAGCTTTCTTT. Protein product: CASSRVGTEAFF.

The rearrangement links TRBV19 to TRBJ2-1; TRBD2 aligns across 12 bases. Per germline, CDR1 LNHDA and CDR2 SQIVND (reference sequence). Trimming at V came to 3 bases and at J to 8 bases, leaving 11 bases not matched to a gene. CDR3 length: 17 amino acids. CDR3 coding DNA: TGTGCCAGTAGTATTCGTAATCTAGCGGGAGGGCCGGATGAGCAGTTCTTC. Residues: CASSIRNLAGGPDEQFF. Using reference TRBV19 and TRBJ2-1 for the parts outside the CDR3, the full variable domain is DGGITQSPKYLFRKEGQNVTLSCEQNLNHDAMYWYRQDPGQGLRLIYYSQIVNDFQKGDIAEGYSVSREKKESFPLTVTSAQKNPTAFYLCASSIRNLAGGPDEQFFGPGTRLTVL.

This rearrangement joins TRBV4-1 to TRBJ2-7; 8 nucleotides agree with TRBD2. The CDR3 consists of 15 residues. The junction had 8 bases not matched to a gene; V was cut back by 1 base and J by 6 bases. Germline V gene data show CDR1 as MGHRA and CDR2 as YSYEKL. The CDR3 DNA is TGCGCCAGCAGCCAAGCACCTAGCGGGCCGTTCGAGCAGTACTTC. Translated: CASSQAPSGPFEQYF.

The rearrangement uses TRBV15 and TRBJ1-4; 9 nucleotides agree with TRBD1. Looked up from germline, CDR1 is LNHNV and CDR2 is YYDKDF (reference sequence). V was clipped by 3 bases and J by 4 bases; unmatched bases: 6. This CDR3 contains 16 residues. The CDR3 DNA reads TGTGCCACCAGCAGTCCCCGGACAGGGGTTAATGAAAAACTGTTTTTT. Protein: CATSSPRTGVNEKLFF.

The chain joins TRBV7-8 to TRBJ2-2, with D perhaps matching TRBD1 (6 bases). V was trimmed by 3 bases and J by 7 bases, leaving 18 bases between them. Germline V lookup: CDR1 SGHVS, CDR2 FQNEAQ. The CDR3 totals 16 residues. The CDR3 protein is CASSFLQTGFNGELFF. For the CDR3, the DNA is TGTGCCAGCAGCTTTCTACAAACAGGGTTTAACGGGGAGCTGTTTTTT. The full variable domain, in which reference TRBV7-8 and TRBJ2-2 provide the parts outside the CDR3, is GAGVSQSPRYKVAKRGQDVALRCDPISGHVSLFWYQQALGQGPEFLTYFQNEAQLDKSGLPSDRFFAERPEGSVSTLKIQRTQQEDSAVYLCASSFLQTGFNGELFFGEGSRLTVL.

The chain has TRBV7-9 and TRBJ2-3; 7 nucleotides align to TRBD2. CDR1 and CDR2 from the germline V gene are SEHNR and FQNEAQ (reference sequence). With V trimmed by 6 bases and J by 6 bases, 15 bases remained unmatched. The CDR3 runs to 16 residues. The CDR3 protein is CASRAGPGSEGDTQYF. CDR3 coding DNA: TGTGCCAGCAGAGCGGGGCCGGGATCGGAAGGGGATACGCAGTATTTT.